These T cell receptor beta chains were read from a single sample in a study of blood T cell repertoires in COVID-19. Clones were read by immunoSEQ multiplex PCR, and TCRdb kept only the in-frame ones, dropping some. Of roughly 250,000 clones listed, around 90% were seen once; the top ten hold approximately 1.2%. Input material: PBMCs or T cells enriched from blood (not recorded which). Source of these receptors: a human donor in a cohort exposed to, infected with or recovered from COVID-19 (not recorded which). The donor label of this sample is uncertain. Each CDR3 is given without its conserved first and last residue. Each record gives: J gene, CDR3 length, V gene, CDR3 protein.

TRBJ2-3	11	TRBV11-3	ASSSGSTDTQY
TRBJ1-5	12	TRBV5-1	ARTGGFGDQPQH
TRBJ1-2	11	TRBV6-5	ASSRDRVYGYT
TRBJ2-5	13	TRBV4-1	ASSQDLALAKTQY
TRBJ2-7	12	TRBV7-6	ASSLAKAGGEQY
TRBJ1-4	10	TRBV12-3/TRBV12-4	ASRRTGEKLF
TRBJ2-3	12	TRBV5-8	ASSLAGPADTQY
TRBJ1-5	12	TRBV29-1	SVVWGQGSQPQH
TRBJ2-5	11	TRBV10-1	ASSRGVSETQY
TRBJ2-1	14	TRBV18	ASSPPPGSSYNEQF
TRBJ1-4	11	TRBV30	AWAGSGREKLF
TRBJ2-7	12	TRBV4-3	ASSYRQGSSEQY
TRBJ2-3	12	TRBV5-1	ASSLAEFTDTQY
TRBJ2-7	13	TRBV5-8	ASSLAGQGLYEQY
TRBJ2-2	11	TRBV19	ASSFSGTGELF
TRBJ2-7	13	TRBV7-9	ASSSTGTGWDEQY
TRBJ1-2	13	TRBV9	ASSASGTGQGGYT
TRBJ1-3	10	TRBV6-5	ASSPPTGAIY
TRBJ1-4	12	TRBV5-3	ARSRRGGDEKLF
TRBJ1-5	13	TRBV5-5	ASSGTGEGVQPQH
TRBJ1-5	12	TRBV27	ASSLTGSNQPQH
TRBJ2-2	11	TRBV12-3/TRBV12-4	ASRSPGTGELF
TRBJ1-2	12	TRBV10-3	AISESGQAYGYT
TRBJ2-1	10	TRBV6-5	ASRAGGGGQF
TRBJ1-2	12	TRBV19	ASSMTGGNYGYT
TRBJ1-6	13	TRBV28	ASSLSAQVVPPLH